The TCR beta chain described here comes from a study of identical twins. Study results and limitations: In zero-insertion analyses, partial confounding could arise from invariant MAIT and iNKT cells. Where out-of-frame alpha sequences were twin-shared, they showed excess low generation probability. Cord blood beta clonotypes that were abundant carried fewer insertions, and memory repertoires showed no such trend.

One entry per CDR3 protein results from TCRdb running MiXCR on the 5' RACE reads. This table holds about 690,000 distinct CDR3 sequences, around 6% found once. This clonotype appeared a few times. Its antigen is not identified. This CDR3 has 13 residues. V was pared by 4 bases and J by 6 bases, with 13 bases between. From germline, CDR1 is SEHNR and CDR2 FQNEAQ (reference sequence). Sequenced material: naive T cells sorted from blood. The rearrangement links TRBV7-9 to TRBJ2-7; D call uncertain. The sequence was collected from a man younger than 35 in good health. The CDR3: CASSSDQSREQYV. The DNA of the CDR3 is TGTGCCAGCAGCTCCGACCAGTCCCGCGAGCAGTACGTC.